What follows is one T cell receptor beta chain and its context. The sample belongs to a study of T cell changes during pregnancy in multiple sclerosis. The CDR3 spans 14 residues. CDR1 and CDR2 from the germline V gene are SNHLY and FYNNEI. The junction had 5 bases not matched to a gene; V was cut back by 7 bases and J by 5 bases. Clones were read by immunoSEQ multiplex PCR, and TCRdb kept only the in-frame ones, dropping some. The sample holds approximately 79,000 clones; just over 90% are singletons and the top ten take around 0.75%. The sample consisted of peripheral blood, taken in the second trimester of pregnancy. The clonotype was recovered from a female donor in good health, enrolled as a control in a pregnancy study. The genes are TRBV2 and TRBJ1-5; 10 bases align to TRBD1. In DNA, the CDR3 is TGTGCCAGCACTCCGGGACAGGGGTATCAGCCCCAGCATTTT. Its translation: CASTPGQGYQPQHF.